These 8 T cell receptor beta chains came from one sample sequenced in a study of blood T cells in healthy people across ages. Alongside a J-beta primer mix, a sample-barcoded 5' primer served in a second PCR lasting roughly 6 to 11 cycles. TCRdb processed the 5' RACE reads anew with MiXCR; each CDR3 protein has one entry. The sample holds hundreds of thousands of distinct CDR3 sequences, 46% seen once. The sequenced sample consisted of blood. These receptors were taken from a man at least 80 years old in good health.

In this sample, this clonotype turned up a few times. This rearrangement joins TRBV27 to TRBJ2-1; D possibly matches TRBD1 or TRBD2 (5 bases each). The DNA end is more similar to TRBJ2-7, so the J call may be wrong. CDR1 is MNHEY and CDR2 is SMNVEV in the germline V gene (reference sequence). This CDR3 is built from 16 residues. CDR3 sequence (DNA): TGTGCCAGCAGTTTAACCCCGGGACCCTCCTACAATGAGCAGTACTTC. Translated, it gives CASSLTPGPSYNEQYF.

This clonotype occurred a few times. This chain's CDR3 is CASSHHPAGDEQYF. CDR3 coding DNA: TGTGCCAGCAGCCACCACCCGGCAGGGGACGAGCAGTACTTC. The chain is built from TRBV3-1 and TRBJ2-5, with D possibly being TRBD1 (6 bases). The better agreement between TRBJ2-7 and the DNA end casts doubt on the J call. Germline V gene data show CDR1 as LGHDT and CDR2 as YNNKEL (reference sequence). This CDR3 comprises 14 residues.

For this clonotype: One junction end does not reproduce the germline sequence, and a read error may be involved. The CDR3 nucleotides are TGTGCCAGCAGCCAAGATCGAGTTCTCGAGCGGTACTTC. Protein sequence: CASSQDRVLERYF. V and J are TRBV3-1 and TRBJ2-7; unclear D gene. The CDR3 loop spans 13 amino acids. The germline V gene has CDR1 LGHDT and CDR2 YNNKEL (reference sequence).

This clonotype showed up just a few times. The rearrangement links TRBV5-1 to TRBJ2-5, with D perhaps matching TRBD2 (7 bases). V was clipped by 4 bases and J by 4 bases, with 17 bases between them. The CDR3 contains 15 residues. Germline-derived CDR1 and CDR2 are SGHRS and YFSETQ. DNA of the CDR3: TGCGCCAGCAGCGCACCTAGCGGAGGGGGAGAGACCCAGTACTTC. Amino acids: CASSAPSGGGETQYF.

The chain recombines TRBV18 with TRBJ2-4; 12 bases map to TRBD2. Judging by the DNA end, TRBJ2-7 fits better; the J call may be wrong. Germline V gene lookup returns CDR1 KGHSH and CDR2 LQKENI. The CDR3 has 16 residues. For the CDR3, the DNA is TGTGCCAGCTCACCAACAGGACTAGCGGGAATCTACGAGCAGTACTTC. Translation: CASSPTGLAGIYEQYF.

The chain couples TRBV20-1 to TRBJ2-3; D remains unclear. Trimming stripped 0 bases from V and 2 bases from J, with 6 bases between. The CDR3 totals 13 residues. Germline V gene sequence: CDR1 DFQATT, CDR2 SNEGSKA (reference sequence). The CDR3, as DNA: TGCAGTGCTAGAGATGGGCTCACAGATACGCAGTATTTT. Translation gives CSARDGLTDTQYF.

This clonotype has a handful of counts. CDR3 in DNA: TGTGCCAGCAGCCCACCGGGACAGGGTGTCGAAAAACTGTTTTTT. This translates into CASSPPGQGVEKLFF. V gene TRBV4-2 combines with J gene TRBJ1-4; 9 bases are shared with TRBD1. This CDR3 spans 15 amino acids. Germline CDR1 reads LGHNA; CDR2 reads YNFKEQ. V dropped 4 bases and J dropped 8; count of bases not matched to a gene: 8.

V is TRBV5-8 and J is TRBJ2-5; D may match TRBD1 or TRBD2 (5 bases each). Germline V gene lookup returns CDR1 SGHTS and CDR2 YDEGEE. The CDR3 has 17 residues. With 6 bases removed from V and 0 bases from J, the gap between germline ends came to 21 bases. In DNA, the CDR3 is TGTGCCAGCAATGAGGGTTGGGGCAGTACTAACCAAGAGACCCAGTACTTC. Protein product: CASNEGWGSTNQETQYF. Looking up the rest from reference TRBV5-8 and TRBJ2-5 gives the full variable domain: EAGVTQSPTHLIKTRGQQATLRCSPISGHTSVYWYQQALGLGLQFLLWYDEGEERNRGNFPPRFSGRQFPNYSSELNVNALELEDSALYLCASNEGWGSTNQETQYFGPGTRLLVL.